The 17 T cell receptor beta chains presented below share a single source sample, sequenced in a study of blood T cell repertoires in COVID-19. The data were produced by immunoSEQ multiplex PCR, yet TCRdb's version contains in-frame clones alone and is incomplete. This sample has more than 100,000 clones, with more than 80% found just once. The source material was peripheral blood. These receptors were taken from a woman in her fifties or sixties with acute or convalescent COVID-19.

This chain uses TRBV15 with TRBJ1-5; 7 positions match TRBD1. The CDR3 has 15 amino acids. Germline V lookup: CDR1 LNHNV, CDR2 YYDKDF (reference sequence). V trimming: 3 bases; J trimming: 5 bases; junction bases outside the gene matches: 7. CDR3 sequence (DNA): TGTGCCACCAGCAGGAGACAGGGTGGCGATCAGCCCCAGCATTTT. Translation gives CATSRRQGGDQPQHF.

The chain has TRBV9 and TRBJ1-5, with 7 bases identical to TRBD1. Germline CDR1 SGDLS, CDR2 YYNGEE. V was pared by 4 bases and J by 4 bases, with 8 bases of the junction left unmatched. The CDR3 totals 15 residues. The CDR3 region has the DNA TGTGCCAGCAGCCCTGCGGGACAGCCTAATCAGCCCCAGCATTTT. Encoded protein: CASSPAGQPNQPQHF.

This sequence joins TRBV10-2 and TRBJ1-3; tentative D call: TRBD1 (5 bases). The CDR3 has 14 residues. Germline loops: CDR1 WSHSY, CDR2 SAAADI. V dropped 8 bases and J dropped 4 bases, with 15 bases sitting between them. CDR3 nucleotide sequence: TGCGCCAGCGACGACAGCCTGGGGGGAAACACCATATATTTT. It yields the protein CASDDSLGGNTIYF.

Points on this clone: Other DNA sequences of this sample code for an identical CDR3. The chain carries TRBV7-8 and TRBJ2-1, with 9 nucleotides matching TRBD2. Per the germline V gene, CDR1 is SGHVS and CDR2 is FQNEAQ. This CDR3 comprises 16 residues. The V gene end was trimmed by 1 base and the J gene end by 0 bases; junction bases not matched to a gene: 1. CDR3 in amino acids: CASSLVSGSSYNEQFF. CDR3 DNA: TGTGCCAGCAGCTTAGTTAGCGGGAGCTCCTACAATGAGCAGTTCTTC.

V gene TRBV2 combines with J gene TRBJ2-7; the D is unclear. The CDR3 loop spans 12 amino acids. The ends were cut back, 5 bases at V and 6 bases at J, with 11 bases in the middle. Germline V gene sequence: CDR1 SNHLY, CDR2 FYNNEI. The CDR3 DNA reads as TGTGCCAGCAGTACTACCCGTCGCGAGCAGTACGTC. Its protein is CASSTTRREQYV.

CDR3 nucleotide sequence: TGTGCCAGCAGGGGTTTTACAGGGGGGACGAACACTGAAGCTTTCTTT. Its translation is CASRGFTGGTNTEAFF. The chain is built from TRBV28 and TRBJ1-1, with TRBD1 identical over 8 bases. The germline V gene encodes CDR1 MDHEN and CDR2 SYDVKM. Trimming cost V 6 bases and J 1 base; bases outside gene matches: 10. The CDR3 is made up of 16 amino acids.

The chain has TRBV5-1 and TRBJ2-3; 8 nucleotides line up with TRBD1. Germline values: CDR1 SGHRS, CDR2 YFSETQ. Losses at the gene ends were 5 bases for V and 4 bases for J; bases not matched to a gene: 6. The CDR3 sequence is 14 residues long. The CDR3 reads CASRYGQGPDTQYF. CDR3 DNA sequence: TGCGCCAGCAGATACGGACAGGGACCAGATACGCAGTATTTT.

V is TRBV3-1 (or the pseudogene TRBV3-2) and J is TRBJ2-2, with 7 bases that match TRBD1. This CDR3 is 16 amino acids long. The germline V gene has CDR1 LGHDT and CDR2 YNNKEL (reference sequence). The V segment lost 5 bases and the J segment 4 bases; nucleotides outside the gene matches: 10. The CDR3 DNA sequence: TGTGCCAGCAGCTGGGCCCGACAGGGCGTCACCGGGGAGCTGTTTTTT. This gives the protein CASSWARQGVTGELFF.

The J gene is TRBJ1-2, the V gene TRBV6-1; D might be TRBD1 (5 bases). This CDR3 has 13 amino acids. The V gene's germline CDR1 is MNHNS and CDR2 SASEGT. The germline V and J ends were trimmed by 0 bases and 7 bases, with 9 bases remaining between them. DNA for the CDR3: TGTGCCAGCAGTGAAGCGGGCAGGGTTGGCTACACCTTC. Translation gives CASSEAGRVGYTF.

This clone came up a few times. The V call is TRBV6-4, the J call TRBJ2-7; the match to TRBD2 covers 11 bases. There are 17 residues in the CDR3. Germline V gene data show CDR1 as MRHNA and CDR2 as SNTAGT. Trimming at V came to 6 bases and at J to 3 bases, leaving 13 bases not matched to a gene. The CDR3 reads CASRDPKGLAGYYEQYF. The DNA for the CDR3 is TGTGCCAGCAGAGATCCCAAAGGACTAGCGGGCTACTACGAGCAGTACTTC.

This rearrangement joins TRBV6-6 to TRBJ2-7; 7 bases align to TRBD1. The CDR3 extends over 14 amino acids. Germline values: CDR1 MNHNY, CDR2 SVGAGI (reference sequence). After removal of 5 bases from V and 4 bases from J, the junction contained 8 bases not matched to a gene. CDR3 in amino acids: CASSVGGEKYEQYF. The CDR3 DNA follows: TGTGCCAGCAGTGTAGGGGGCGAGAAATACGAGCAGTACTTC.

This chain uses TRBV27 with TRBJ2-7; 7 bases are a match to TRBD1. V trimming: 7 bases; J trimming: 4 bases; junction bases outside the gene matches: 16. Germline lookup yields CDR1 MNHEY and CDR2 SMNVEV (reference sequence). The CDR3 covers 16 residues. CDR3 DNA sequence: TGTGCCAGCACTCCCTCTATGGGACAGACGTTTTACGAGCAGTACTTC. Protein sequence: CASTPSMGQTFYEQYF.

V usage is TRBV5-1 and J usage is TRBJ1-2; 8 positions agree with TRBD1. Trimming took 3 bases from V and 6 from J; bases not matched to a gene: 7. Germline-derived CDR1 and CDR2 are SGHRS and YFSETQ. This CDR3 has 14 residues. In DNA form, the CDR3 reads TGCGCCAGCAGCTGGACAGGGCAGGAGGATGGCTACACCTTC. This codes for CASSWTGQEDGYTF. The variable domain in full, completed from reference TRBV5-1 and TRBJ1-2, reads KAGVTQTPRYLIKTRGQQVTLSCSPISGHRSVSWYQQTPGQGLQFLFEYFSETQRNKGNFPGRFSGRQFSNSRSEMNVSTLELGDSALYLCASSWTGQEDGYTFGSGTRLTVV.

V gene TRBV20-1 combines with J gene TRBJ2-5; D is unclear. V dropped 4 bases and J dropped 2 bases, with 2 bases sitting between them. This CDR3 is built from 10 residues. Looked up from germline, CDR1 is DFQATT and CDR2 is SNEGSKA (reference sequence). The CDR3 loop reads CSATQETQYF. CDR3 DNA: TGCAGTGCTACTCAAGAGACCCAGTACTTC.

The chain uses TRBV10-2 and TRBJ1-1; 9 bases match TRBD1. The trim removed 6 bases at V and 2 bases at J, leaving 7 bases unmatched. CDR1 is WSHSY and CDR2 is SAAADI in the germline V gene. This CDR3 is 15 amino acids long. The DNA of the CDR3 is TGCGCCAGCAGGGCCCAACAGGGGGCCAACACTGAAGCTTTCTTT. Its translation is CASRAQQGANTEAFF.

In DNA, the CDR3 is TGTGCCAGCAGTTCAGGGGGCGGTGAGCAGTTCTTC. Protein product: CASSSGGGEQFF. The rearrangement joins TRBV12-3 or TRBV12-4 to TRBJ2-1; 8 bases map to TRBD1. V lost 4 bases to trimming and J lost 9 bases; unmatched junction nucleotides: 2. The CDR3 length is 12 residues.

This clone was seen only once. This sequence joins TRBV5-1 and TRBJ2-3, with D possibly being TRBD2 (6 bases). The V end was cut by 0 bases, the J end by 2 bases, with 13 bases between. Germline lookup yields CDR1 SGHRS and CDR2 YFSETQ. This CDR3 spans 16 amino acids. This CDR3 is CASSLGPAGPTDTQYF. The CDR3, as DNA: TGCGCCAGCAGCTTGGGGCCAGCGGGTCCCACAGATACGCAGTATTTT.